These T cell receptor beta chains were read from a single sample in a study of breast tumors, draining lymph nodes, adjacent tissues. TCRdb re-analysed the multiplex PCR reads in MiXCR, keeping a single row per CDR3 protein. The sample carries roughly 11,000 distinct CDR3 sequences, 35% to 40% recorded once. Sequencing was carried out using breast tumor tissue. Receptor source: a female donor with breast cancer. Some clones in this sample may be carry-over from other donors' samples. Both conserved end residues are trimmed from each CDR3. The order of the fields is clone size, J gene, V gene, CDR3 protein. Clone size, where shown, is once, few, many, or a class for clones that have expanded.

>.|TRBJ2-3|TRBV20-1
SELPSGTDTQY
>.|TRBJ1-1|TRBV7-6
ASSSGADMNTEAF
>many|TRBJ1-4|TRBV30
AWSVWEELF
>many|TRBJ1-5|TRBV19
ATEGGLSNQPQH
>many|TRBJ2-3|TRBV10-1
ASSESRAASGATDTQY
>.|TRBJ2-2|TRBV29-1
SVILWGSGRLITGELF
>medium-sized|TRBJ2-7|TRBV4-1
ASSQFGGSSYEQY
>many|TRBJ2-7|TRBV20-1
SAPRGTSGTDEQY
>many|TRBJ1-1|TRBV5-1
ASSLGGGYTEAF
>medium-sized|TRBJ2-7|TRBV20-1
SPRREGSYEQY
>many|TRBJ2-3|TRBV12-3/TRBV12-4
ASSPTQGAGDTQY
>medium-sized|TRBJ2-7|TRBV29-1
SARTGTSYEQY
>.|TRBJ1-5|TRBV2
ASSAGSRQPRH
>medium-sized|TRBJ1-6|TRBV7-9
ASTFGRGANNSPLH
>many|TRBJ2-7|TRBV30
AWSPGLAGEEQY
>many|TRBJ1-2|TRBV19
ASSKGTGGLVRGYT
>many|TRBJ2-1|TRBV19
ASSIYGVGDYNEQF